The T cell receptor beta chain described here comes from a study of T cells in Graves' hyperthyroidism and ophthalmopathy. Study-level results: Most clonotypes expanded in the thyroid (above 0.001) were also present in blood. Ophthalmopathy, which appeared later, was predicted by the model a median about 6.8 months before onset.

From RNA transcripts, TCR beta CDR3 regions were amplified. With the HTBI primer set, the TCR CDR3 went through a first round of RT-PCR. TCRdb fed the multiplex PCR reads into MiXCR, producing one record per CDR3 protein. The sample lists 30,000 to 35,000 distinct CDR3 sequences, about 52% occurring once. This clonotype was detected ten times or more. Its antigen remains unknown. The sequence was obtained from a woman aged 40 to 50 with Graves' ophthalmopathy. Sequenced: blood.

CDR3 nucleotides: TGTGCCAGCAGCTTAGTTTCAGGGGGGTTCCAAGAGACCCAGTACTTC. As protein: CASSLVSGGFQETQYF. The chain links TRBV7-9 to TRBJ2-5, with D maybe TRBD1 (7 bases). This CDR3 contains 16 residues. V gave up 1 base and J gave up 1 base, with 13 bases separating them. Germline-derived CDR1 and CDR2 are SEHNR and FQNEAQ (reference sequence).